The 8 T cell receptor beta chains below were found in one sample sequenced in a study of shared clonotypes between healthy human individuals. Assay used: immunoSEQ multiplex PCR; TCRdb lists only in-frame clones, some missing. The sample has 1,500,000 or so clones; roughly 96% are singletons. Sequenced: naive CD4+ T cells sorted from blood. Subset reported: CD45RA+ positively selected. The receptors originated from a man aged 25 to 45 in good health.

The CDR3 reads CASSLKGGGTDTQYF. The CDR3 DNA reads as TGTGCCAGCTCACTAAAAGGCGGAGGCACAGATACGCAGTATTTT. The chain uses TRBV18 and TRBJ2-3; no reliable D call. The germline V gene encodes CDR1 KGHSH and CDR2 LQKENI. Trimming took 4 bases from V and 1 from J, leaving 12 bases between them. The CDR3 contains 15 residues.

J is TRBJ2-1 and V is TRBV5-4; TRBD2 might be the D (5 bases). Germline loops: CDR1 SGHNT, CDR2 YYREEE (reference sequence). The CDR3 loop spans 14 amino acids. V lost 6 bases and J 5 bases, leaving 15 bases between the germline ends. CDR3 in DNA: TGTGCCAGCACTGGTGCTAGCTGGGACAATGAGCAGTTCTTC. Its protein product is CASTGASWDNEQFF.

The V and J genes are TRBV5-4 and TRBJ2-7; D possibly corresponds to TRBD2 (6 bases). CDR1 SGHNT and CDR2 YYREEE come from the germline V gene (reference sequence). The CDR3 is made up of 14 amino acids. The ends were cut back, 0 bases at V and 6 bases at J, with 13 bases in the middle. As DNA, the CDR3 is TGTGCCAGCAGCTTGGCCGATCAAGCGGGCGAGCAGTACTTC. Translation: CASSLADQAGEQYF.

This clone showed up just once. This chain uses TRBV27 with TRBJ2-6; TRBD2 might be the D (5 bases). Germline V lookup: CDR1 MNHEY, CDR2 SMNVEV (reference sequence). With 6 bases removed from V and 2 bases from J, the gap between germline ends came to 14 bases. CDR3 size: 16 residues. The DNA for the CDR3 is TGTGCCAGCAGCCCCCAGGCGGGCGCTGGGGCCAACGTCCTGACTTTC. Protein: CASSPQAGAGANVLTF.

The chain has TRBV18 and TRBJ2-7, with 11 bases fitting TRBD2. Germline V CDR1 and CDR2: KGHSH, LQKENI. The length of the CDR3 is 15 residues. Trimming took 3 bases from V and 3 from J; bases not matched to a gene: 4. The CDR3 DNA is TGTGCCAGCTCACCCATAGCGGGAGGGAACTACGAGCAGTACTTC. Amino acids: CASSPIAGGNYEQYF.

V and J are TRBV7-8 and TRBJ2-7, with a weak D call TRBD1 (6 bases). From germline, CDR1 is SGHVS and CDR2 FQNEAQ. With 5 bases removed from V and 0 bases from J, the gap between germline ends came to 14 bases. CDR3 length equals 15 residues. The CDR3 loop reads CASSQLTGFSYEQYF. As DNA, the CDR3 is TGTGCCAGCAGCCAACTTACAGGGTTCTCCTACGAGCAGTACTTC.

This clone showed up just once. The genes are TRBV13 and TRBJ2-3, with 9 bases that match TRBD2. Unmatched junction bases numbered 5, after V lost 2 bases and J lost 5 bases. Germline V gene sequence: CDR1 PRHDT, CDR2 FYEKMQ (reference sequence). The CDR3 runs to 15 residues. The CDR3 region is CASSLRAGGVDTQYF. The CDR3 bases are TGTGCCAGCAGCTTACGGGCGGGAGGGGTAGATACGCAGTATTTT.

The chain links TRBV16 to TRBJ1-3; D is unresolved. This CDR3 is built from 14 residues. CDR1 is KGHSY and CDR2 is FQNENV in the germline V gene. The V and J ends lost 2 bases and 2 bases respectively, with 7 bases between them. CDR3 in amino acids: CASSQRTPGNTIYF. CDR3 DNA sequence: TGTGCCAGCAGCCAACGGACTCCTGGAAACACCATATATTTT.